What follows are 27 T cell receptor beta chains derived from one specimen sequenced in a study of shared clonotypes between healthy human individuals. This table comes from immunoSEQ multiplex PCR, and its TCRdb copy is limited to in-frame clones, with some not included. The sample contains about a million clones, about 77% of which appear only once. Sequencing was done on a sample of memory CD4+ T cells sorted from blood. Subset reported: CD45RA-negative fraction. These receptors were obtained from a man between 18 and 35 years old in good health.

The chain is built from TRBV19 and TRBJ1-5; D remains ambiguous. The CDR3 runs 14 residues. V lost 7 bases to trimming and J lost 1 base, with 11 bases between them. CDR1 and CDR2 (germline): LNHDA, SQIVND (reference sequence). CDR3 loop: CASILAGSNQPQHF. CDR3 bases: TGTGCCAGTATCCTGGCCGGGAGCAATCAGCCCCAGCATTTT.

This chain joins TRBV5-1 and TRBJ1-2; D call uncertain. The V end was cut by 5 bases, the J end by 7 bases, with 18 bases between. Germline V gives CDR1 SGHRS, CDR2 YFSETQ. The CDR3 runs 14 residues. CDR3 loop: CASREPTDLGGYTF. Here the CDR3 DNA reads TGCGCCAGCAGAGAACCTACCGACCTGGGTGGCTACACCTTC.

The chain recombines TRBV29-1 with TRBJ1-2, with TRBD1 as a possible D gene (5 bases). Germline-derived CDR1 and CDR2 are SQVTM and ANQGSEA. The CDR3 totals 12 residues. With 6 bases removed from V and 0 bases from J, the gap between germline ends came to 8 bases. CDR3 DNA: TGCAGCGTGGAGGGGTCTAACTATGGCTACACCTTC. Its translation: CSVEGSNYGYTF.

The chain employs TRBV27 and TRBJ1-3; TRBD1 is a possible D gene (5 bases). The germline V gene encodes CDR1 MNHEY and CDR2 SMNVEV (reference sequence). This CDR3 is built from 14 residues. V lost 3 bases to trimming and J lost 4 bases, with 10 bases between them. The CDR3 DNA sequence: TGTGCCAGCAGTTTCTCTCGACAGGGAAACACCATATATTTT. Translation gives CASSFSRQGNTIYF.

This clone showed up just once. The DNA for the CDR3 is TGTGCCAGCAGTCCCCCAGTGATACTCGTCATGAACACTGAAGCTTTCTTT. Amino acid sequence: CASSPPVILVMNTEAFF. The chain couples TRBV5-5 to TRBJ1-1, with D uncertain. The germline gives CDR1 SGHKS, CDR2 YYEKEE (reference sequence). Trimming took 5 bases from V and 0 from J, leaving 20 bases between them. This CDR3 has 17 amino acids.

The chain couples TRBV4-1 to TRBJ2-3, with 9 bases identical to TRBD2. CDR3 size: 17 residues. The germline V gene has CDR1 MGHRA and CDR2 YSYEKL. V shed 4 bases and J 2 bases; nucleotides not matched to a gene: 10. In DNA, the CDR3 is TGCGCCAGCAGCCGGCAAGAAGCGGGGGGACACACAGATACGCAGTATTTT. Amino acids: CASSRQEAGGHTDTQYF.

The chain recombines TRBV11-2 with TRBJ2-5, with D possibly TRBD2 on 5 matching bases. Germline CDR1 SGHAT, CDR2 FQNNGV. The CDR3 is 16 amino acids. V shed 5 bases and J shed 1 base, with 17 bases lying between them. CDR3 in amino acids: CASSRASGVFQETQYF. CDR3 nucleotides: TGTGCCAGCAGCCGCGCGAGCGGAGTGTTCCAAGAGACCCAGTACTTC.

This clone has a count of ten or more. J is TRBJ1-5 and V is TRBV6-5; D gene uncertain. V was clipped by 4 bases and J by 1 base, with 11 bases between them. This CDR3 is 15 amino acids long. Germline loops: CDR1 MNHEY, CDR2 SVGAGI. The CDR3 region is CASSSYGPSNQPQHF. The CDR3 DNA sequence: TGTGCCAGCAGTTCCTACGGTCCGAGCAATCAGCCCCAGCATTTT.

The CDR3 here is CASSTTGDGYTF. The CDR3 bases are TGTGCCAGCAGTACTACAGGGGATGGCTACACCTTC. V usage is TRBV6-6 and J usage is TRBJ1-2; 7 bases match TRBD1. The CDR3 loop spans 12 amino acids. The ends lost 5 bases at V and 6 bases at J; junction bases unmatched: 3. In germline, CDR1 is MNHNY, CDR2 SVGAGI (reference sequence).

V and J are TRBV5-1 and TRBJ1-2, with 7 bases aligning to TRBD1. Germline V gives CDR1 SGHRS, CDR2 YFSETQ. The CDR3 runs to 14 residues. V gave up 4 bases and J gave up 4 bases; unmatched junction bases: 7. The CDR3 spells CASSRDSVVYGYTF. CDR3 coding DNA: TGCGCCAGCAGCAGGGACAGCGTGGTCTATGGCTACACCTTC. Filled out from reference TRBV5-1 and TRBJ1-2, the complete variable domain reads KAGVTQTPRYLIKTRGQQVTLSCSPISGHRSVSWYQQTPGQGLQFLFEYFSETQRNKGNFPGRFSGRQFSNSRSEMNVSTLELGDSALYLCASSRDSVVYGYTFGSGTRLTVV.

In this sample, this clone turned up many times. The chain links TRBV30 to TRBJ2-7; 10 positions agree with TRBD1. With 4 bases clipped from V and 7 bases from J, the junction kept 13 bases outside the gene matches. The germline V gene encodes CDR1 GTSNPN and CDR2 SVGIG (reference sequence). The CDR3 extends over 15 amino acids. This chain's CDR3 is CAWTPRRQGAREQYF. CDR3 sequence (DNA): TGTGCCTGGACTCCAAGACGACAGGGGGCTAGGGAGCAGTACTTC.

Comments on this clone: A far more abundant clone sits one base away, making this likely a read error. The chain has TRBV7-2 and TRBJ1-2; TRBD1 might be the D (5 bases). The CDR3 sequence is 16 residues long. The V end was cut by 3 bases, the J end by 5 bases, with 19 bases between. CDR1 is SGHTA, CDR2 FQGNSA, per germline. The CDR3 DNA is TGTGCCAGCAGCTTCGCGCGGCTGGGGGGGGGATATGGCTACACCTTC. This gives the protein CASSFARLGGGYGYTF.

This chain joins TRBV6-1 and TRBJ1-2; no firm D call. This CDR3 is 14 amino acids long. Between the trimmed V and J ends, which lost 5 bases and 0 bases, there was a span of 10 bases. Germline values: CDR1 MNHNS, CDR2 SASEGT. The CDR3 sequence is CASSLSEANYGYTF. DNA of the CDR3: TGTGCCAGCAGTTTGTCGGAGGCTAACTATGGCTACACCTTC.

The rearrangement joins TRBV7-2 to TRBJ2-5, with 7 bases that match TRBD1. This CDR3 region has 16 residues. V dropped 1 base and J dropped 4; count of bases not matched to a gene: 9. The V gene's germline CDR1 is SGHTA and CDR2 FQGNSA. CDR3 in amino acids: CASSLGQGRGRETQYF. DNA of the CDR3: TGTGCCAGCAGCTTAGGACAGGGAAGGGGGAGAGAGACCCAGTACTTC.

This sequence joins TRBV30 and TRBJ2-2, with 10 bases identical to TRBD2. Losses at the gene ends were 3 bases for V and 1 base for J; bases not matched to a gene: 2. CDR3 length equals 15 residues. In germline, CDR1 is GTSNPN, CDR2 SVGIG (reference sequence). CDR3 coding DNA: TGTGCCTGGAGCGGACTAGCGGTGAACACCGGGGAGCTGTTTTTT. As protein: CAWSGLAVNTGELFF.

The chain combines TRBV7-9 with TRBJ2-5, with D possibly TRBD2 on 5 matching bases. Trimming stripped 1 base from V and 9 bases from J, with 15 bases between. Germline loops: CDR1 SEHNR, CDR2 FQNEAQ (reference sequence). The CDR3 extends over 14 amino acids. CDR3 sequence reads: CASSLEWRFGAQYF. Written as DNA, the CDR3 is TGTGCCAGCAGCTTAGAATGGAGGTTCGGGGCCCAGTACTTC.

Of note for this clone: Other nucleotide sequences in the sample specify the same CDR3. The rearrangement uses TRBV6-5 and TRBJ2-7; a possible D gene is TRBD2 (6 bases). The germline V and J ends were trimmed by 3 bases and 4 bases, with 10 bases remaining between them. CDR1 MNHEY and CDR2 SVGAGI come from the germline V gene. The CDR3 loop spans 13 amino acids. As DNA, the CDR3 is TGTGCCAGCAGTTATGCTGGGACTTACGAGCAGTACTTC. Encoded protein: CASSYAGTYEQYF.

The chain has TRBV19 and TRBJ2-7; D unclear. V lost 6 bases and J lost 3, with 12 bases in between. Germline assignment: CDR1 LNHDA and CDR2 SQIVND (reference sequence). This CDR3 comprises 13 residues. The CDR3 nucleotides read TGTGCCAGTAGCACCGGACCTGTCTACGAGCAGTACTTC. Its translation: CASSTGPVYEQYF.

This clone has a single count. This sequence joins TRBV6-5 and TRBJ2-1; a possible D gene is TRBD2 (5 bases). Germline CDR1 and CDR2: MNHEY and SVGAGI. The germline V and J ends were trimmed by 5 bases and 8 bases, with 16 bases remaining between them. There are 14 residues in the CDR3. In nucleotides, the CDR3 is TGTGCCAGCAGTAAACTTATTAGCGAGGATGAGCAGTTCTTC. The encoded protein is CASSKLISEDEQFF.

The chain recombines TRBV28 with TRBJ2-1, with D unresolved. In germline, CDR1 is MDHEN, CDR2 SYDVKM. V was trimmed by 1 base and J by 8 bases, leaving 9 bases between them. CDR3 length: 13 residues. The DNA of the CDR3 is TGTGCCAGCAGTTTATTAAATGGTCATGAGCAGTTCTTC. Its protein is CASSLLNGHEQFF. Together with reference TRBV28 and TRBJ2-1, the CDR3 gives the full variable domain: DVKVTQSSRYLVKRTGEKVFLECVQDMDHENMFWYRQDPGLGLRLIYFSYDVKMKEKGDIPEGYSVSREKKERFSLILESASTNQTSMYLCASSLLNGHEQFFGPGTRLTVL.

V gene TRBV5-6 combines with J gene TRBJ1-1; no definite D call. The CDR3 has 16 residues. Germline CDR1 and CDR2: SGHDT and YYEEEE. V dropped 5 bases and J dropped 4 bases, with 21 bases sitting between them. The CDR3 spells CASSLSASTRATEAFF. CDR3 coding DNA: TGTGCCAGCAGTTTGTCCGCTTCGACGCGAGCCACTGAAGCTTTCTTT.

This clone appeared a single time. The chain has TRBV2 and TRBJ2-3; D unclear. V gave up 3 bases and J gave up 2 bases, with 6 bases separating them. The CDR3 sequence is 13 residues long. Germline values: CDR1 SNHLY, CDR2 FYNNEI. CDR3 bases: TGTGCCAGCAGTGAGGAGTACACAGATACGCAGTATTTT. Encoded protein: CASSEEYTDTQYF.

The chain carries TRBV27 and TRBJ2-2; 12 bases map to TRBD2. This CDR3 has 17 amino acids. The V gene's germline CDR1 is MNHEY and CDR2 SMNVEV (reference sequence). Trimming at V came to 2 bases and at J to 6 bases, leaving 7 bases not matched to a gene. The CDR3 loop reads CASSLPPSSGRAGELFF. The DNA of the CDR3 is TGTGCCAGCAGTTTACCCCCCTCTAGCGGGAGGGCCGGGGAGCTGTTTTTT.

The chain combines TRBV30 with TRBJ1-6; TRBD1 might be the D (6 bases). Germline values: CDR1 GTSNPN, CDR2 SVGIG (reference sequence). The V end was cut by 3 bases, the J end by 10 bases, with 19 bases between. This CDR3 is 15 amino acids long. The CDR3 region is CAWRRGGAGRSPLHF. The DNA of the CDR3 is TGTGCCTGGAGGCGCGGGGGGGCTGGGAGATCACCCCTCCACTTT.

The chain recombines TRBV4-1 with TRBJ2-3; D ambiguous. Deletions cut 7 bases from V and 2 bases from J, with 10 bases between. Germline values: CDR1 MGHRA, CDR2 YSYEKL. The CDR3 has 13 amino acids. The CDR3 DNA reads TGCGCCAGCAAGACACCGTTCACAGATACGCAGTATTTT. Amino acid sequence: CASKTPFTDTQYF.

The genes are TRBV10-3 and TRBJ2-4; 12 bases match TRBD2. With 10 bases clipped from V and 7 bases from J, the junction kept 8 bases outside the gene matches. The CDR3 extends over 14 amino acids. CDR1 is ENHRY, CDR2 SYGVKD, per germline. The CDR3 coding sequence is TGTGCCACTAGCGGGGGGGCCGAGGTGAACATTCAGTACTTC. Protein sequence: CATSGGAEVNIQYF.

About this clone: Sequence at one end of the junction differs from germline and may be a read error. This sequence joins TRBV30 and TRBJ1-1; D unclear. Germline loops: CDR1 GTSNPN, CDR2 SVGIG (reference sequence). CDR3 length equals 11 residues. The CDR3 coding sequence is TGTGCCTGGAGTGTTAGGCAAACCCTCTCCTTT. This codes for CAWSVRQTLSF.